This T cell receptor (beta chain) is drawn from a study of blood T cell repertoires in COVID-19. Study as a whole: Acute and convalescent COVID-19 samples came from the United States, Italy and Spain. From T cells, B-cell-depleted T cells, or PBMCs came the material, which was cDNA or gDNA.

Those enrolled in Seattle joined during active infection and were followed longitudinally afterward. Original processing methods: Cell counts per sample came from amplifying reference gene primers. Measured with immunoSEQ multiplex PCR; TCRdb has only the in-frame clones, and not every one. V, J and clone size are those of that table, while D and trimming were read from the DNA. The table has approximately 400,000 clones, about 91% seen once. Germline CDR1 and CDR2: MDHEN and SYDVKM. With 5 bases removed from V and 4 bases from J, the gap between germline ends came to 5 bases. The CDR3 totals 11 residues.

The sample consisted of peripheral blood. The TCR sequence derives from a woman aged 50 to 65 with COVID-19, enrolled during active disease. The chain recombines TRBV28 with TRBJ1-1; unclear D gene. For the CDR3, the DNA is TGTGCCAGCAGTCTCAGCACTGAAGCTTTCTTT. Translating it yields CASSLSTEAFF.